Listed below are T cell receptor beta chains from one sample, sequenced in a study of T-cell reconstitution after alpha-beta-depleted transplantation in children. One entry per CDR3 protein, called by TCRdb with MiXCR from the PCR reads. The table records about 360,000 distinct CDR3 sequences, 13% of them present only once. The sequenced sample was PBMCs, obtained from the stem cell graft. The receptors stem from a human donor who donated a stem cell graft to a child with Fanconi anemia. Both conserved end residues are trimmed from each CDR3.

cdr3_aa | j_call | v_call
SVRSGNTIY | TRBJ1-3 | TRBV29-1
ASSLHSLEGETQY | TRBJ2-5 | TRBV4-2
ASSVDRHTEAF | TRBJ1-1 | TRBV2
SARDPSSSTDTQY | TRBJ2-3 | TRBV20-1
ATQRGADTQY | TRBJ2-3 | TRBV6-1
ASSPGDFNSPLH | TRBJ1-6 | TRBV7-9
ASSPDGGNYGYT | TRBJ1-2 | TRBV5-1
ASSFRPRDTQY | TRBJ2-3 | TRBV28
ASSFGTSGSLGTDTQY | TRBJ2-3 | TRBV11-1
ASTVTVNTEAF | TRBJ1-1 | TRBV19
ASMITGTVGEAF | TRBJ1-1 | TRBV2
ASSLALDQETQY | TRBJ2-5 | TRBV5-4
ASSLPFKDTQY | TRBJ2-3 | TRBV7-2
ASSPSAGLYGYT | TRBJ1-2 | TRBV7-9
ASSFKGQGSGYT | TRBJ1-2 | TRBV27
ASSHRTDTQY | TRBJ2-3 | TRBV18
ASSLGGGRPASYNEQF | TRBJ2-1 | TRBV11-1
ASTTGHSNQPQH | TRBJ1-5 | TRBV6-2/TRBV6-3
ASSLDQGRNYGYT | TRBJ1-2 | TRBV5-1
ASGSGDGAYEQY | TRBJ2-7 | TRBV12-5
SASSTGDTEAF | TRBJ1-1 | TRBV20-1
SARDSEQGVTDTQY | TRBJ2-3 | TRBV20-1
ASREGATKTQY | TRBJ2-5 | TRBV3-1
ASSFLSGGLDGYT | TRBJ1-2 | TRBV7-6
ASSLGLVDTDTQY | TRBJ2-3 | TRBV7-9
ASTTASNQPQH | TRBJ1-5 | TRBV7-9
TSCTTRTSGGQETQY | TRBJ2-5 | TRBV2
ASSLGTGGYT | TRBJ1-2 | TRBV5-1
ASSSGLARNEQF | TRBJ2-1 | TRBV11-2
ASRRTGFSSMNTEAF | TRBJ1-1 | TRBV12-3/TRBV12-4
SARSSMNTEAF | TRBJ1-1 | TRBV20-1
SVEAVKNGQNYGYT | TRBJ1-2 | TRBV29-1
ASSMPRGTEAF | TRBJ1-1 | TRBV19
ASSLGAVTDTQY | TRBJ2-3 | TRBV5-1
ASSLMPGDYQETQY | TRBJ2-5 | TRBV5-1
ASSLLDYNEQF | TRBJ2-1 | TRBV11-2
ASSINRGAPGNTIY | TRBJ1-3 | TRBV7-2
SVSQGEYNQPQH | TRBJ1-5 | TRBV20-1
ASSLQGVGDEKLF | TRBJ1-4 | TRBV4-3
ASSLAGAAGGGYT | TRBJ1-2 | TRBV5-1